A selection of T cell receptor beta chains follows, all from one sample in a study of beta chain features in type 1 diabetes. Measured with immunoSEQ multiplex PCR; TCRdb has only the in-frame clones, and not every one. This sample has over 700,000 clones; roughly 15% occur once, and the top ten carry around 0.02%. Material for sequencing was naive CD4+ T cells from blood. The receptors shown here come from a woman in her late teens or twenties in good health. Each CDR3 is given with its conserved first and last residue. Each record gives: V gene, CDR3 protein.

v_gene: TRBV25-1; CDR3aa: CASSEFPLSSYNEQFF
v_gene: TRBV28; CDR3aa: CASSYRGLPYEQYF
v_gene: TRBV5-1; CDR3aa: CASSYQRDPRDTQYF
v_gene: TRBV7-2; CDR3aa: CASREDTGKNIQYF
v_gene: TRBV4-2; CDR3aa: CASSQTTGQVRRYEQYF
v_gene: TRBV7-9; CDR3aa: CASSPGLAGVFITGELFF
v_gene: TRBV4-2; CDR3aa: CASSQDAQREQFF
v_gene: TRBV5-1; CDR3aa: CASSFGTSVETQYF
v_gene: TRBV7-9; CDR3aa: CASSPRAGGYTQYF
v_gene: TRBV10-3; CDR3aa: CAISVSGRAPWLYEQYF
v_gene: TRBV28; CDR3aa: CASSLSGDTQYF
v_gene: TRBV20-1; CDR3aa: CSAPDSYEQYF
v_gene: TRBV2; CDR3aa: CASTRTRSAYNEQFF